This TCR beta chain was sequenced during a study of CD8 T cells in ankylosing spondylitis. This clonotype was seen a handful of times. Its antigen is unknown. The CDR3 length is 16 residues. Germline V CDR1 and CDR2: SGHRS, YFSETQ. Between the trimmed V and J ends, which lost 0 bases and 8 bases, there was a span of 18 bases. General study findings and limits: Seemingly characteristic of ankylosing spondylitis blood was a TCR beta motif consisting of eight highly homologous variants. In peripheral blood, disease-linked CD8+ clones occurred at relatively low frequencies. Matched synovial fluid from ankylosing spondylitis patients was reported to be enriched for disease-linked clones. Earlier authors reported some of these motif variants in reactive arthritis synovial fluid and blood.

Libraries for TCR beta were made by quantitative 5'-RACE with molecular barcodes. TCRdb fed the 5' RACE reads into MiXCR, producing one record per CDR3 protein. The sample holds roughly 300,000 distinct CDR3 sequences, 6.5% to 10% seen once. Material: blood, either unsorted or a sorted T cell fraction (not recorded which). This receptor was taken from a male donor with ankylosing spondylitis. V usage is TRBV5-1 and J usage is TRBJ2-1, with TRBD2 as a possible D gene (5 bases). The CDR3 spells CASSLGVARDGDEQFF. CDR3 nucleotides: TGCGCCAGCAGCTTGGGGGTAGCGCGCGACGGCGATGAGCAGTTCTTC.